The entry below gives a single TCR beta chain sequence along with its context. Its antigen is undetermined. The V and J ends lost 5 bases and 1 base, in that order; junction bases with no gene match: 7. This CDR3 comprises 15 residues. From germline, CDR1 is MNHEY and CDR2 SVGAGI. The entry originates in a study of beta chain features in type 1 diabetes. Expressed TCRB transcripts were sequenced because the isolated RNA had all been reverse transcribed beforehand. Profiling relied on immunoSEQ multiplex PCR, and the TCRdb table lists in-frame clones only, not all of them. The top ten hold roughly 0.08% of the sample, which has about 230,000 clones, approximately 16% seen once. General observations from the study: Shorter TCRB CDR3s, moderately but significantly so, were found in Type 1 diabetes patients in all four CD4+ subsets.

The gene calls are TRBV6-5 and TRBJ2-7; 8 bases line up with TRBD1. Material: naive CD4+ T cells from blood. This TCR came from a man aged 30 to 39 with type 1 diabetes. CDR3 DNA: TGTGCCAGCAGTCCTTGGACAGGGAAGTCCTACGAGCAGTACTTC. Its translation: CASSPWTGKSYEQYF.